This entry is about one TCR beta chain. V lost 2 bases and J lost 0, with 4 bases in between. The CDR3 extends over 13 amino acids. Germline V CDR1 and CDR2: SGHTA, FQGNSA. This sample was taken from a study of blood T cell repertoires in COVID-19. Produced via immunoSEQ multiplex PCR; TCRdb's table is partial and in-frame only. The table has some 390,000 clones, 75% to 90% seen once. The receptor was derived from a woman in her thirties or forties with COVID-19, enrolled during active disease. The chain combines TRBV7-2 with TRBJ1-1; D unresolved. Material: peripheral blood. The CDR3 is CASSLYLNTEAFF. CDR3 coding DNA: TGTGCCAGCAGCTTATATCTGAACACTGAAGCTTTCTTT.